This TCR beta chain was captured in a study of CD8+CD57+ T cells in acquired aplastic anemia. About the study: The DNA of sorted CD4+ and CD8+ cells averaged around 3 ug. The study's findings and limits: Patients and healthy controls showed no significant CD8+ Simpson's diversity difference. Patients shared around 31 CD8+ CDR3 sequences with controls.

The CDR3 has 13 amino acids. V lost 6 bases to trimming and J lost 10 bases; unmatched junction nucleotides: 9. Germline lookup yields CDR1 MNHNY and CDR2 SVGAGI (reference sequence). Genomic DNA acted as the template from which TCR beta VDJ combination and CDR3 sequence profiling were carried out. TCRdb recomputed calls from the reads with MiXCR, one row per CDR3 protein. The sample records just over 400,000 distinct CDR3 sequences, 65% to 75% being singletons. To note about this clonotype: Its antigen remains unidentified.

The source is a human donor in good health, serving as a control. The sequencing sample was made of sorted CD4+, CD8+, or CD8+CD57+ T cells (not recorded which) from PBMCs. J is TRBJ2-1 and V is TRBV6-6, with 7 bases identical to TRBD1. CDR3 in DNA: TGTGCCAGCAGGCTTGAACAGGGGAACGAGCAGTTCTTC. Protein: CASRLEQGNEQFF.